Sequencing of this T cell receptor beta chain was carried out in a study of blood T cell repertoires in COVID-19. Clones were sequenced by immunoSEQ multiplex PCR, and TCRdb holds only the in-frame ones, with some missing. The table records approximately 260,000 clones, 87% of them present only once. The receptor was isolated from a man aged 55-75 years who had recovered from COVID-19. The material sequenced was peripheral blood.

The CDR3 DNA sequence: TGTGCCACCATGGGCGGGGCGAACTATGGCTACACCTTC. The encoded protein is CATMGGANYGYTF. The chain is built from TRBV24-1 and TRBJ1-2; D perhaps matches TRBD1 (5 bases). V gave up 8 bases and J gave up 2 bases, with 11 bases separating them. CDR1 is KGHDR and CDR2 is SFDVKD in the germline V gene. CDR3 length equals 13 residues.